The entry below gives a single T cell receptor beta chain sequence along with its context. Its antigen is not known. The sample comes from a study of lymphopenia after photon versus proton radiotherapy. Points from the study as a whole: Oligoclonal CD8+ Temra expansion after nadir drove photon patients' diversity drop. Under photons, naive T cells and diversity fell while effector/memory populations rose.

Trimming pared 5 bases from V and 3 bases from J, leaving 16 bases between. Germline loops: CDR1 MNHNY, CDR2 SVGAGI (reference sequence). This CDR3 spans 16 amino acids. Here immunoSEQ multiplex PCR was the method, and the copy in TCRdb shows in-frame clones only, minus some. The sample holds tens of thousands of clones; more than 75% are singletons and the top ten take roughly a tenth. This sequence joins TRBV6-6 and TRBJ2-2; TRBD1 might be the D (5 bases). This receptor was obtained from a man older than 75 with esophageal cancer. The input for sequencing was peripheral blood, taken from a patient treated with proton-based radiotherapy. The chain's CDR3 is CASSSPRGRDTGELFF. CDR3 in DNA: TGTGCCAGCAGTAGCCCTAGGGGTCGGGACACCGGGGAGCTGTTTTTT.